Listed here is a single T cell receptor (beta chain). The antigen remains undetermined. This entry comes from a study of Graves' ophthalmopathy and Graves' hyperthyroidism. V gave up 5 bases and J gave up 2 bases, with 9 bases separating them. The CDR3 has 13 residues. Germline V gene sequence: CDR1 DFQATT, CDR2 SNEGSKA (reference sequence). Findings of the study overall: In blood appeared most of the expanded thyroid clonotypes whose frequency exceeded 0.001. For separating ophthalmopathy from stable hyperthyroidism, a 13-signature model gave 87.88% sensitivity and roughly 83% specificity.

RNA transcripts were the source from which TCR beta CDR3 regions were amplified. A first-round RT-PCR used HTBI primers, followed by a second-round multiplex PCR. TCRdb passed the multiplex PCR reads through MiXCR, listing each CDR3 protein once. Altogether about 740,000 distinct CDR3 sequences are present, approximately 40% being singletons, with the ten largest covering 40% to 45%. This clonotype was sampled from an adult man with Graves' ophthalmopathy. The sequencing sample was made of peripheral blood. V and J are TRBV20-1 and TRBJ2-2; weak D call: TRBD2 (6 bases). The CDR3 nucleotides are TGCAGTGCTCTCGGGACTAACACCGGGGAGCTGTTTTTT. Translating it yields CSALGTNTGELFF.